These 16 T cell receptor beta chains were all obtained from the same sample, sequenced in a study of T cell changes during pregnancy in multiple sclerosis. The repertoire was sequenced with immunoSEQ multiplex PCR; TCRdb's copy has only in-frame clones and lacks some. The table has around 58,000 clones, about 91% seen once. The sample consisted of peripheral blood, taken before pregnancy. The receptor source for this set is a female donor with multiple sclerosis, enrolled in a pregnancy study.

The rearrangement joins TRBV18 to TRBJ2-2; 9 bases map to TRBD1. There are 13 residues in the CDR3. The V segment lost 4 bases and the J segment 6 bases; nucleotides outside the gene matches: 0. Germline V gene lookup returns CDR1 KGHSH and CDR2 LQKENI. The CDR3 bases are TGTGCCAGCTCACGGGACAGGGCCGGGGAGCTGTTTTTT. It translates to CASSRDRAGELFF.

V gene TRBV2 combines with J gene TRBJ1-1; 11 bases map to TRBD1. The CDR3 runs to 15 residues. CDR1 is SNHLY and CDR2 is FYNNEI in the germline V gene. The J segment lost 4 bases and the V segment lost 9 bases, leaving 10 bases of the junction unmatched. In nucleotides, the CDR3 is TGTGCCAGGGGACAGGGGGTGCGCTTTGGCACTGAAGCTTTCTTT. It yields the protein CARGQGVRFGTEAFF.

The chain has TRBV7-6 and TRBJ2-2; D gene uncertain. This CDR3 has 14 residues. Germline CDR1 reads SGHVS; CDR2 reads FNYEAQ. V lost 7 bases, J lost 4 bases, and 13 bases lay in between. For the CDR3, the DNA is TGTGCCAGCACCGAGCCCCCTTCCACCGGGGAGCTGTTTTTT. Encoded protein: CASTEPPSTGELFF.

The rearrangement joins TRBV5-4 to TRBJ2-5; 13 bases agree with TRBD2. CDR3 size: 13 residues. Per the germline V gene, CDR1 is SGHNT and CDR2 is YYREEE (reference sequence). Trimming cost V 7 bases and J 4 bases; bases outside gene matches: 1. CDR3 sequence: CASGLAGAETQYF. In DNA form, the CDR3 reads TGTGCCAGCGGACTAGCGGGGGCAGAGACCCAGTACTTC. Full variable domain (outside the CDR3, taken from reference TRBV5-4 and TRBJ2-5): ETGVTQSPTHLIKTRGQQVTLRCSSQSGHNTVSWYQQALGQGPQFIFQYYREEENGRGNFPPRFSGLQFPNYSSELNVNALELDDSALYLCASGLAGAETQYFGPGTRLLVL.

V is TRBV29-1 and J is TRBJ2-2, with 10 bases that match TRBD1. Germline V gene lookup returns CDR1 SQVTM and CDR2 ANQGSEA. With 4 bases clipped from V and 5 bases from J, the junction kept 10 bases outside the gene matches. CDR3 size: 16 residues. The CDR3 is CSVVGFGTGETGELFF. The CDR3 DNA follows: TGCAGCGTTGTAGGGTTCGGGACAGGGGAAACCGGGGAGCTGTTTTTT.

The chain combines TRBV11-3 with TRBJ1-2, with 7 positions matching TRBD1. After removal of 7 bases from V and 7 bases from J, the junction contained 6 bases not matched to a gene. The CDR3 is 12 amino acids. Germline V gene data show CDR1 as SGHNT and CDR2 as YENEEA. Here the CDR3 reads CASKGQTPGYTF. As DNA, the CDR3 is TGTGCCAGCAAGGGACAGACTCCTGGCTACACCTTC.

The rearrangement links TRBV4-2 to TRBJ2-5, with D possibly matching TRBD1 (6 bases). Trimming took 2 bases from V and 5 from J, leaving 12 bases between them. Germline assignment: CDR1 LGHNA and CDR2 YNFKEQ. The CDR3 runs 14 residues. The CDR3 sequence: CASSQSYREETQYF. The DNA for the CDR3 is TGTGCCAGCAGCCAATCCTACAGGGAGGAGACCCAGTACTTC.

This sequence joins TRBV7-8 and TRBJ2-3; D is unresolved. Per germline, CDR1 SGHVS and CDR2 FQNEAQ. Trimming took 5 bases from V and 1 from J, leaving 16 bases between them. This CDR3 is built from 16 residues. The CDR3 coding sequence is TGTGCCAGCAGCCCGTCCGAGACTCGCCGCACAGATACGCAGTATTTT. This gives the protein CASSPSETRRTDTQYF. Supplemented by reference TRBV7-8 and TRBJ2-3, the full variable domain reads GAGVSQSPRYKVAKRGQDVALRCDPISGHVSLFWYQQALGQGPEFLTYFQNEAQLDKSGLPSDRFFAERPEGSVSTLKIQRTQQEDSAVYLCASSPSETRRTDTQYFGPGTRLTVL.

The rearrangement joins TRBV7-2 to TRBJ2-3; 12 positions match TRBD2. The V and J ends lost 4 bases and 6 bases, in that order; junction bases with no gene match: 5. CDR1 and CDR2 from the germline V gene are SGHTA and FQGNSA. This CDR3 region has 15 residues. The DNA of the CDR3 is TGTGCCAGCAGCTGGACTAGCGGGGTCGGGGATACGCAGTATTTT. As protein: CASSWTSGVGDTQYF.

CDR3 nucleotides: TGTGCCAGCAGCTTGGAGGTCGTCTCCAGGGCTGAAGCTTTCTTT. It is translated as CASSLEVVSRAEAFF. The chain recombines TRBV5-4 with TRBJ1-1, with a weak D call TRBD1 (5 bases). The CDR3 loop spans 15 amino acids. The V gene's germline CDR1 is SGHNT and CDR2 YYREEE (reference sequence). The V gene lost 0 bases and the J gene lost 6 bases, with 15 bases spanning the gap. Looking up the rest from reference TRBV5-4 and TRBJ1-1 gives the full variable domain: ETGVTQSPTHLIKTRGQQVTLRCSSQSGHNTVSWYQQALGQGPQFIFQYYREEENGRGNFPPRFSGLQFPNYSSELNVNALELDDSALYLCASSLEVVSRAEAFFGQGTRLTVV.

The V call is TRBV6-1, the J call TRBJ1-2, with D possibly being TRBD1 (6 bases). V was shortened by 4 bases and J by 3 bases, with 15 bases between the two germline ends. Germline values: CDR1 MNHNS, CDR2 SASEGT. This CDR3 contains 15 residues. CDR3 amino acids: CASSGTGLGDYGYTF. The CDR3 bases are TGTGCCAGCAGTGGTACAGGGCTGGGAGACTATGGCTACACCTTC.

This rearrangement joins TRBV18 to TRBJ1-1; D unresolved. The CDR3 consists of 15 residues. Trimming left V 1 base short and J 2 bases short, with 11 bases between. CDR1 and CDR2 (germline): KGHSH, LQKENI. This CDR3 is CASSPLSQPNTEAFF. In nucleotides, the CDR3 is TGTGCCAGCTCACCACTTTCACAGCCCAACACTGAAGCTTTCTTT.

This chain links TRBV6-5 with TRBJ1-5; a possible D gene is TRBD1 (5 bases). Per germline, CDR1 MNHEY and CDR2 SVGAGI. The CDR3 sequence is 15 residues long. V lost 5 bases, J lost 0 bases, and 11 bases lay in between. The CDR3 sequence is CASSRQINSNQPQHF. CDR3 sequence (DNA): TGTGCCAGCAGTCGACAGATTAATAGCAATCAGCCCCAGCATTTT.

V and J are TRBV7-9 and TRBJ2-5, with 9 positions matching TRBD1. The trim removed 5 bases at V and 7 bases at J, leaving 11 bases unmatched. Germline CDR1 reads SEHNR; CDR2 reads FQNEAQ (reference sequence). The CDR3 loop spans 15 amino acids. CDR3 sequence (DNA): TGTGCCAGCAGCCCAACAGGGGGCCTACCTCTGACCCAGTACTTC. It translates to CASSPTGGLPLTQYF.

The chain combines TRBV29-1 with TRBJ1-3; D unclear. Germline assignment: CDR1 SQVTM and CDR2 ANQGSEA. CDR3 length: 16 residues. V dropped 4 bases and J dropped 0 bases, with 16 bases sitting between them. The CDR3 reads CSVALVVPSSGNTIYF. CDR3 nucleotide sequence: TGCAGCGTTGCCTTGGTCGTCCCCAGCTCTGGAAACACCATATATTTT.

The rearrangement links TRBV2 to TRBJ2-4; a possible D gene is TRBD1 (7 bases). CDR1 is SNHLY and CDR2 is FYNNEI in the germline V gene. This CDR3 comprises 15 residues. The V and J ends lost 10 bases and 3 bases respectively, with 19 bases between them. The CDR3 region has the DNA TGTGCCAACCTGGGCAGGGGGGTTAGCAAAAACATTCAGTACTTC. Translation gives CANLGRGVSKNIQYF.